Detailed here is one T cell receptor (beta chain). CDR3 length: 14 residues. Trimming took off 6 bases at V and 0 bases at J, with 11 bases between the two ends. Germline CDR1 is SGHDT and CDR2 is YYEEEE. These data come from a study of T cell responses to AZD1222 COVID-19 vaccine. Study at large: Pooled in the analysis were second doses at about 4 or about 12 weeks.

Only in-frame clones appear in the TCRdb table, and some are missing; sequencing was by immunoSEQ multiplex PCR. Among 100,000 to 110,000 clones listed, about 83% were seen once. The chain uses TRBV5-6 and TRBJ2-3; D might be TRBD2 (6 bases). This clonotype was sampled from an adult in good health. This material consisted of peripheral blood, taken on day 0 of AZD1222 vaccination. The CDR3 region is CASMAGSSTDTQYF. The CDR3 DNA is TGTGCCAGCATGGCGGGATCTAGCACAGATACGCAGTATTTT.